This TCR beta chain originates from a study of technical replicates of blood from a handful of donors. Using immunoSEQ multiplex PCR, the repertoire was profiled, and TCRdb retains in-frame clones only, with some absent. The sample lists around 67,000 clones, about 95% occurring once. This CDR3 contains 19 residues. V shed 1 base, J shed 4 bases, and the junction held 13 bases outside the gene matches. Germline V CDR1 and CDR2: LGHNA, YNFKEQ. The clonotype was recovered from a human donor in good health. Sequencing used T cells isolated from PBMCs. The chain has TRBV4-2 and TRBJ2-5; TRBD1 matches 12 bases. The CDR3 loop reads CASSQAGQGARGWGETQYF. DNA for the CDR3: TGTGCCAGCAGCCAAGCGGGACAGGGGGCCCGCGGATGGGGAGAGACCCAGTACTTC.